These 5 T cell receptor beta chains were all obtained from the same sample, sequenced in a study of identical twins (dated by TCRdb to 2016 to 2017). Library preparation used 5' RACE. Sequenced using an Illumina HiSeq 2000. The public reads were reprocessed in TCRdb via fastp at Q25 and MiXCR, keeping in-frame beta chains. A single entry per CDR3 protein holds the most common genes and DNA from its merged rows. This sample lists around 370,000 distinct CDR3 sequences; roughly 10% were detected once. The ten largest clonotypes hold roughly 9% of the sample. The sequenced sample consisted of naive T cells sorted from blood. The cell subset or site label here, explained by the study, means: cells isolated with a human naive T-cell isolation kit. The receptor source for this set is a woman between 50 and 59 years old in good health.

This clonotype was observed many times. This chain connects TRBV6-5 to TRBJ2-1, with D uncertain. CDR3 size: 15 residues. With 0 bases removed from V and 1 base from J, the gap between germline ends came to 7 bases. Germline CDR1 MNHEY, CDR2 SVGAGI. CDR3 sequence (DNA): TGTGCCAGCAGTTACTCGAAGGGTTCCTACAATGAGCAGTTCTTC. Its protein is CASSYSKGSYNEQFF.

This clonotype was counted only a few times. The chain joins TRBV25-1 to TRBJ2-3; D remains ambiguous. The length of the CDR3 is 12 residues. The germline V gene encodes CDR1 MGHDK and CDR2 SYGVNS. V shed 7 bases and J shed 3 bases, with 8 bases lying between them. CDR3 nucleotide sequence: TGTGCCAGCACGGTTGGGACAGATACGCAGTATTTT. Protein: CASTVGTDTQYF.

The chain's CDR3 is CASSQFVTSGALNEQFF. CDR3 in DNA: TGTGCCAGCAGCCAGTTCGTTACTAGCGGAGCGCTCAATGAGCAGTTCTTC. The genes are TRBV11-2 and TRBJ2-1; the match to TRBD2 covers 8 bases. CDR3 length equals 17 residues. V lost 5 bases, J lost 6 bases, and 15 bases stayed unmatched. Germline loops: CDR1 SGHAT, CDR2 FQNNGV.

This clonotype showed up many times. The V gene is TRBV5-1, the J gene TRBJ2-3; D might be TRBD2 (6 bases). In germline, CDR1 is SGHRS, CDR2 YFSETQ. V lost 3 bases to trimming and J lost 2 bases, with 16 bases between them. The CDR3 length is 16 residues. The CDR3 DNA follows: TGCGCCAGCAGCTCCCTCGTGAGCGGGTCCACAGATACGCAGTATTTT. Translated: CASSSLVSGSTDTQYF.

This clonotype appeared a few times. CDR3 sequence (DNA): TGCAGCGTTGTTAGACAGCCAGTATCATTCACTGAAGCTTTCTTT. Translating it yields CSVVRQPVSFTEAFF. This chain links TRBV29-1 with TRBJ1-1; tentative D call: TRBD1 (5 bases). The CDR3 runs to 15 residues. Germline V gene lookup returns CDR1 SQVTM and CDR2 ANQGSEA. V gave up 4 bases and J gave up 4 bases, with 19 bases separating them. The full variable domain, with the rest looked up from reference TRBV29-1 and TRBJ1-1, is SAVISQKPSRDICQRGTSLTIQCQVDSQVTMMFWYRQQPGQSLTLIATANQGSEATYESGFVIDKFPISRPNLTFSTLTVSNMSPEDSSIYLCSVVRQPVSFTEAFFGQGTRLTVV.